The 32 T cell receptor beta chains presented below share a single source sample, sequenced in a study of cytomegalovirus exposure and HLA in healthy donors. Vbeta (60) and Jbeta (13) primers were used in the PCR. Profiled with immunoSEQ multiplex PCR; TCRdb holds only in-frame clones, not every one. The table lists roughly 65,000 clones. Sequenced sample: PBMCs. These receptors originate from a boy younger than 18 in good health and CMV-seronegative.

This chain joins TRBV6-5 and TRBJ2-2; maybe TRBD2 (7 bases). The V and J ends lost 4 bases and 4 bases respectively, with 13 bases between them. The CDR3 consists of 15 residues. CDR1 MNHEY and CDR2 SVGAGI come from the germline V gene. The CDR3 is CASSSPGGPTGELFF. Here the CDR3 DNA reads TGTGCCAGCAGTTCCCCCGGGGGGCCCACCGGGGAGCTGTTTTTT.

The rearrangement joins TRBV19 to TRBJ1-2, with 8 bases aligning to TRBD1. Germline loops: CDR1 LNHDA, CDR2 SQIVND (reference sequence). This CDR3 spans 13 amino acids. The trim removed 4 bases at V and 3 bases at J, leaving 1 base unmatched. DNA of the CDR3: TGTGCCAGTAGTAAGGACAGGGACTATGGCTACACCTTC. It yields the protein CASSKDRDYGYTF.

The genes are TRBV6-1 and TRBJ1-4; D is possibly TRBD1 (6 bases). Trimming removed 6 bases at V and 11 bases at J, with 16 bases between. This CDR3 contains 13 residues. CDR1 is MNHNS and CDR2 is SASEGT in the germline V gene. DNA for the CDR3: TGTGCCAGCAGCAACTCAGGGGAATGGAAACTGTTTTTT. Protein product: CASSNSGEWKLFF.

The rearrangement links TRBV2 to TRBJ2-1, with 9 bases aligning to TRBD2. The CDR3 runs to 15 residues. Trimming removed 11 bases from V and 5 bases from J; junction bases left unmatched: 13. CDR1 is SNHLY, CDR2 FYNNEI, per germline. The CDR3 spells CAGLSRLAADNEQFF. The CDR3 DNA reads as TGTGCCGGCCTCTCCAGACTAGCGGCCGACAATGAGCAGTTCTTC.

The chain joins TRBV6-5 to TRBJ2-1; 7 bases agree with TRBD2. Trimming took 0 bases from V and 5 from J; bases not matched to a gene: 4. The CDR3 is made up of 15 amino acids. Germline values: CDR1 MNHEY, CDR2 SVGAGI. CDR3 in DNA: TGTGCCAGCAGTTACTCGCTAGCGGCGAACAATGAGCAGTTCTTC. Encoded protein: CASSYSLAANNEQFF.

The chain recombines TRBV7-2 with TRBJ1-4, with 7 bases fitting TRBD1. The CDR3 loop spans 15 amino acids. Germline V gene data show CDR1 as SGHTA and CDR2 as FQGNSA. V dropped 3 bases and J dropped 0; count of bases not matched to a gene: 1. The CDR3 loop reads CASSFTGATNEKLFF. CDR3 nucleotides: TGTGCCAGCAGCTTCACAGGGGCAACTAATGAAAAACTGTTTTTT.

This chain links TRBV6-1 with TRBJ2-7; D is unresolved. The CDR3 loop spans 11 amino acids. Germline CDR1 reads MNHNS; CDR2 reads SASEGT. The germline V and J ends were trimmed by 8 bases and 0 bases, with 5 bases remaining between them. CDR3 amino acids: CASGDSYEQYF. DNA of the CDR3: TGTGCCAGCGGAGACTCCTACGAGCAGTACTTC.

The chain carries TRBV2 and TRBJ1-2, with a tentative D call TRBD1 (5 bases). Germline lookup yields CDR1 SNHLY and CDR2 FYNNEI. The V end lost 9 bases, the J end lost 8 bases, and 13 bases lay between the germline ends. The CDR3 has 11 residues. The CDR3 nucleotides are TGTGCCAGTCCAGGGAGGAGCGGCTACACCTTC. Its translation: CASPGRSGYTF.

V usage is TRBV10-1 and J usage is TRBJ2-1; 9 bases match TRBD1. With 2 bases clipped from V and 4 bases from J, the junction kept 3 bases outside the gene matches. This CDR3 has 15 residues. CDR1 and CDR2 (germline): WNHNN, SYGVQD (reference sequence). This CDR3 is CASSETGQGYNEQFF. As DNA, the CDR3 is TGCGCCAGCAGTGAGACGGGACAGGGTTACAATGAGCAGTTCTTC.

The CDR3 DNA reads TGTGCCAGCAGCCCGGGACTAGCGGGAGGCTACTACGAGCAGTACTTC. As protein: CASSPGLAGGYYEQYF. The J gene is TRBJ2-5, the V gene TRBV4-2; 15 bases line up with TRBD2. The J call may be wrong; the DNA end is better matched by TRBJ2-7. The CDR3 is 16 amino acids. Germline V gene sequence: CDR1 LGHNA, CDR2 YNFKEQ.

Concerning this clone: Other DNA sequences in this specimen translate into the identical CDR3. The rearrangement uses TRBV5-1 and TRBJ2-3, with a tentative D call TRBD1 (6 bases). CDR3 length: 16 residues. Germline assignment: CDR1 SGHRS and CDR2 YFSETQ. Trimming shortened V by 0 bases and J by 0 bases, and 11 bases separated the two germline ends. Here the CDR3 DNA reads TGCGCCAGCAGCTTGGTGTTTGGGGGCAGCACAGATACGCAGTATTTT. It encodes CASSLVFGGSTDTQYF.

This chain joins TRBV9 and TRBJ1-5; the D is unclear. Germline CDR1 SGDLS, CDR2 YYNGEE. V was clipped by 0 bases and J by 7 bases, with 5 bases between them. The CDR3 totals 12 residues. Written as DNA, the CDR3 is TGTGCCAGCAGCGTAGATCTGCAGCCCCAGCATTTT. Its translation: CASSVDLQPQHF.

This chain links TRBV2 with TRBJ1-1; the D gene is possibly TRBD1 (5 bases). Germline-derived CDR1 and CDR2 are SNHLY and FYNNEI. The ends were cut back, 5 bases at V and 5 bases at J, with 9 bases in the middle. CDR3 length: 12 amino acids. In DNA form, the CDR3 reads TGTGCCAGCAGTATACAGGATACTGAAGCTTTCTTT. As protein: CASSIQDTEAFF.

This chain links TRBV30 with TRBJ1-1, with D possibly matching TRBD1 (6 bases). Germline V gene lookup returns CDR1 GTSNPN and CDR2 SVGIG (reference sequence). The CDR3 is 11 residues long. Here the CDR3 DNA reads TGTGCTATTTCCAGGGGCACTGAAGCTTTCTTT. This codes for CAISRGTEAFF.

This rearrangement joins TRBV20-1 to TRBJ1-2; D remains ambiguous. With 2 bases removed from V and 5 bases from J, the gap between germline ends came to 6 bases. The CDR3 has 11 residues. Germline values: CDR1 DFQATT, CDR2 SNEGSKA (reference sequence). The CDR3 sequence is CSARLQYGYTF. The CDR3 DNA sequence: TGCAGTGCTAGACTTCAGTATGGCTACACCTTC.

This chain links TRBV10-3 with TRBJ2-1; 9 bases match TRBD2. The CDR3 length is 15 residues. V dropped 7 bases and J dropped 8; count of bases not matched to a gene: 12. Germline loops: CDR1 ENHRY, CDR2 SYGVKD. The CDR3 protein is CAIKAGGPRWDEQFF. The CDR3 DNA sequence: TGTGCCATCAAGGCGGGGGGGCCGAGGTGGGATGAGCAGTTCTTC.

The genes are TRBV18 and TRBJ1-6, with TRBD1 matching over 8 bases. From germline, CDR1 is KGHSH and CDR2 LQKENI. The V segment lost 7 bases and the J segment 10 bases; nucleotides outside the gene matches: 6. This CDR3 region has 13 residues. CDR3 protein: CASCGQGGSPLHF. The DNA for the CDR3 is TGTGCCAGCTGTGGACAGGGAGGGTCACCCCTCCACTTT.

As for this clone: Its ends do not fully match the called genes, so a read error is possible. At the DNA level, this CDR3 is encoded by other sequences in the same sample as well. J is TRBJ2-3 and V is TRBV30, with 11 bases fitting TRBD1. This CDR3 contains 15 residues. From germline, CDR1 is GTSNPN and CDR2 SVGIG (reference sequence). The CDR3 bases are TGCGCCGGGACAGGGGGAGGGATAACCACAGATACGCAGTATTTT. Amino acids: CAGTGGGITTDTQYF.

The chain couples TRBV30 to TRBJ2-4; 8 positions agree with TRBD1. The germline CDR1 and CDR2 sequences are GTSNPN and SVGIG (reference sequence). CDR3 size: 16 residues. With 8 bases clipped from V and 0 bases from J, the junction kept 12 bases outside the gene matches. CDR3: CAGQQTGAKAKNIQYF. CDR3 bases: TGTGCCGGCCAACAGACAGGGGCCAAAGCCAAAAACATTCAGTACTTC.

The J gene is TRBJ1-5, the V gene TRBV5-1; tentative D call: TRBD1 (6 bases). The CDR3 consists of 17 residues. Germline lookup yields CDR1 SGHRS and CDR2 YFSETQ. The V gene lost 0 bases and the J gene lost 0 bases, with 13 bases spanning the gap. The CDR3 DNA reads TGCGCCAGCAGCTTGGCCCCAGGGGACTATAGCAATCAGCCCCAGCATTTT. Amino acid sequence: CASSLAPGDYSNQPQHF.

The CDR3 nucleotides read TGTGCCAGCAGCTTAGGAGACAGGTCCTACGAGCAGTACTTC. It is translated as CASSLGDRSYEQYF. The chain links TRBV13 to TRBJ2-7, with TRBD1 as a possible D gene (6 bases). The CDR3 spans 14 residues. The ends were cut back, 0 bases at V and 1 base at J, with 7 bases in the middle. CDR1 PRHDT and CDR2 FYEKMQ come from the germline V gene (reference sequence).

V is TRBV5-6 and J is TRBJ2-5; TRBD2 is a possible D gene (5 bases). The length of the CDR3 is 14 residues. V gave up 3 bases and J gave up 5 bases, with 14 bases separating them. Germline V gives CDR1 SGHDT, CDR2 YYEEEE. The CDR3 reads CASSYLSRRETQYF. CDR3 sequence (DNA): TGTGCCAGCAGCTATTTGTCCCGGAGGGAGACCCAGTACTTC.

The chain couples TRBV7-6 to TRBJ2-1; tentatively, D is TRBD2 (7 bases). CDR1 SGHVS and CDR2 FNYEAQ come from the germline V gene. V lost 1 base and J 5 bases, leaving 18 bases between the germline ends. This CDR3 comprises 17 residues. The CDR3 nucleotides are TGTGCCAGCAGCTTAGGAGGGGGGGGCAGGGAAGACAATGAGCAGTTCTTC. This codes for CASSLGGGGREDNEQFF.

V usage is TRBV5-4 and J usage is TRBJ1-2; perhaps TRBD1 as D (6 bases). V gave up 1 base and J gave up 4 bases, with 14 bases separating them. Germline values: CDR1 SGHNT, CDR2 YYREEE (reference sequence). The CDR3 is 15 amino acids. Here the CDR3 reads CASSLPGQLIYGYTF. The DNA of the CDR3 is TGTGCCAGCAGCTTGCCCGGACAGCTCATCTATGGCTACACCTTC. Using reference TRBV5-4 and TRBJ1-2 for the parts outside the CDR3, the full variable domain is ETGVTQSPTHLIKTRGQQVTLRCSSQSGHNTVSWYQQALGQGPQFIFQYYREEENGRGNFPPRFSGLQFPNYSSELNVNALELDDSALYLCASSLPGQLIYGYTFGSGTRLTVV.

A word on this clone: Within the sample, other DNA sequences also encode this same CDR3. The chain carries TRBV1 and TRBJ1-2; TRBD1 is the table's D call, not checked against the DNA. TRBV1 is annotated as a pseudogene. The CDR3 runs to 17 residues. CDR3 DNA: TGCACCAGCAGCCAAGAGGGCCAGGGGTACCGGACCTATGGCTACACCTTC. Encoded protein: CTSSQEGQGYRTYGYTF.

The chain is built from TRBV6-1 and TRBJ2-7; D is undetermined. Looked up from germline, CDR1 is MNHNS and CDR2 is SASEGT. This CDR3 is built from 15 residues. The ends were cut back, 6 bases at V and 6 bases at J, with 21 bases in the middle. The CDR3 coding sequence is TGTGCCAGCAGGGCTCAGGCCGACGCTTGGGCCGAGCAGTACTTC. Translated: CASRAQADAWAEQYF.

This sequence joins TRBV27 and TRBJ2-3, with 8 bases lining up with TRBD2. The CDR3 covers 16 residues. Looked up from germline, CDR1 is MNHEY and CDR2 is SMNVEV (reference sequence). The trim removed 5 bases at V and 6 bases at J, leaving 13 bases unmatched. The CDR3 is CASSPTSGGTGDTQYF. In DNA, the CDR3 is TGTGCCAGCAGTCCCACCAGCGGGGGAACAGGGGATACGCAGTATTTT.

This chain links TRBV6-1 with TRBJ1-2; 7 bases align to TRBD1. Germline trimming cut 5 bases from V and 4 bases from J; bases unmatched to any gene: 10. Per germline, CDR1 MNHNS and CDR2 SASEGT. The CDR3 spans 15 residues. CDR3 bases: TGTGCCAGCAGTTCAGACCCCGGACAGGCCTATGGCTACACCTTC. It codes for CASSSDPGQAYGYTF.

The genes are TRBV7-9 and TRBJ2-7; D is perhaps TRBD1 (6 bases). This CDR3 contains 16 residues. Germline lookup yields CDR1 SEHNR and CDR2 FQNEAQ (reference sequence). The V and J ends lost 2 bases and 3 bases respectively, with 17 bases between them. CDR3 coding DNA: TGTGCCAGCAGCTTAAGGAGTGGAACAGGGATCTACGAGCAGTACTTC. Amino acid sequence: CASSLRSGTGIYEQYF.

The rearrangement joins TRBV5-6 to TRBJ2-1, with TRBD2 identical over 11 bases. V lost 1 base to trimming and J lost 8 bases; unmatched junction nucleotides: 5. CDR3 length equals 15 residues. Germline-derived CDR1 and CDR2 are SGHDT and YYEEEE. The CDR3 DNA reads TGTGCCAGCAGCTTGATAGCGGGAGGGTCAGATGAGCAGTTCTTC. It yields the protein CASSLIAGGSDEQFF.

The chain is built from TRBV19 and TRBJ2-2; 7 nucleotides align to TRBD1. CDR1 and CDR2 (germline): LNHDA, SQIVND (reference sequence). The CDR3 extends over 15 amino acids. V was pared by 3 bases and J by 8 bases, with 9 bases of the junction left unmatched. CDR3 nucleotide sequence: TGTGCCAGTAGTATCTATCACAGGGGCAGTGGGGAGCTGTTTTTT. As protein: CASSIYHRGSGELFF.

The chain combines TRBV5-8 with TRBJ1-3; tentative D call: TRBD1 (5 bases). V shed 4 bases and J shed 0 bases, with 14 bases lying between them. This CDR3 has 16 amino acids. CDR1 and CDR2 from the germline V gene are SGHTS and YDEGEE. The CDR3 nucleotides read TGTGCCAGCAGCGCGGGGACGGAGAGCTCTGGAAACACCATATATTTT. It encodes CASSAGTESSGNTIYF. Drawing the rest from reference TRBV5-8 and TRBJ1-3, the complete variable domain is EAGVTQSPTHLIKTRGQQATLRCSPISGHTSVYWYQQALGLGLQFLLWYDEGEERNRGNFPPRFSGRQFPNYSSELNVNALELEDSALYLCASSAGTESSGNTIYFGEGSWLTVV.